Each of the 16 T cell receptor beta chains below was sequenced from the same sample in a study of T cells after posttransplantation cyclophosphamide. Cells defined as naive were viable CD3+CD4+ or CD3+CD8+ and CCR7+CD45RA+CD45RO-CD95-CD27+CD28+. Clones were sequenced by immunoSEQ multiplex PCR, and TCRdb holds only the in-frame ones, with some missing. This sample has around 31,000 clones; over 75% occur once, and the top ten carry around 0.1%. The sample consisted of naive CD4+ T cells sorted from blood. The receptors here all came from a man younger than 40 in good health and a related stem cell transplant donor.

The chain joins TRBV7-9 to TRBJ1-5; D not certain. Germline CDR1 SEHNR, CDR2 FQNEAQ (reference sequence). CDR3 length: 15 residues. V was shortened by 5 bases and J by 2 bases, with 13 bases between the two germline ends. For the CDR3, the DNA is TGTGCCAGCAGCCCTCGCGGGCAGGGCAATCAGCCCCAGCATTTT. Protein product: CASSPRGQGNQPQHF.

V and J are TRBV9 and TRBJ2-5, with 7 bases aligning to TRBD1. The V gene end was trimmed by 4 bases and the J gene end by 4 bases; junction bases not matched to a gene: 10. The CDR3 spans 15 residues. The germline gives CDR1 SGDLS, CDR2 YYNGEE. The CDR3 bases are TGTGCCAGCAGCCCGATGGGACAGATACCAGAGACCCAGTACTTC. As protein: CASSPMGQIPETQYF.

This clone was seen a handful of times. CDR3 region: CASSYSGHPENSPLHF. For the CDR3, the DNA is TGTGCCAGCAGTTACTCGGGACACCCTGAAAATTCACCCCTCCACTTT. The chain has TRBV6-5 and TRBJ1-6, with D maybe TRBD1 (6 bases). This CDR3 contains 16 residues. Germline CDR1 and CDR2: MNHEY and SVGAGI. Trimming shortened V by 0 bases and J by 7 bases, and 13 bases separated the two germline ends.

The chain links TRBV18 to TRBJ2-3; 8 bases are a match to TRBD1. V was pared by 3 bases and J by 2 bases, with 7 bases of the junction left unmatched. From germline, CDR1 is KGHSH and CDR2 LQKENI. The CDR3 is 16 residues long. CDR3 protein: CASSPGAGGYTDTQYF. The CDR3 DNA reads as TGTGCCAGCTCACCGGGGGCAGGGGGCTACACAGATACGCAGTATTTT.

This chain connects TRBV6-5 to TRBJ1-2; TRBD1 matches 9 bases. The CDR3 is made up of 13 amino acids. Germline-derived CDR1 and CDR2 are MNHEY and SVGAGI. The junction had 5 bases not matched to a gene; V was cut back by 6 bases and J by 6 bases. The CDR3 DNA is TGTGCCAGCAGCCGGGGACAGGGAGATGGCTACACCTTC. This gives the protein CASSRGQGDGYTF.

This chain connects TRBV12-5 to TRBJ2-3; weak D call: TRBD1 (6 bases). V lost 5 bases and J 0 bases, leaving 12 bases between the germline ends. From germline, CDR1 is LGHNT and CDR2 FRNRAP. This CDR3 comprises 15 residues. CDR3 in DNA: TGTGCTAGTGGTCCCTCCGGACAGAGCACAGATACGCAGTATTTT. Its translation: CASGPSGQSTDTQYF.

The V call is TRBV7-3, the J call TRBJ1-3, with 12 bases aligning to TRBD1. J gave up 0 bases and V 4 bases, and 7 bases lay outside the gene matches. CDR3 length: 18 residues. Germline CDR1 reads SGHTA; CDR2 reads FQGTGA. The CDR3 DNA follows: TGTGCCAGCAGCTCCCCGGGACAGGGGGCGAGCTCTGGAAACACCATATATTTT. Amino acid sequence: CASSSPGQGASSGNTIYF.

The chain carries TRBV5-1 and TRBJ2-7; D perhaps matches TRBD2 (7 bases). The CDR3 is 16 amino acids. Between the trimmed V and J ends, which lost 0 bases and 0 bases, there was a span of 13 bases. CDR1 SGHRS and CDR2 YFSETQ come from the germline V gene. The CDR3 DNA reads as TGCGCCAGCAGCTTGGCCGGGGGGCCCAGCTCCTACGAGCAGTACTTC. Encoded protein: CASSLAGGPSSYEQYF.

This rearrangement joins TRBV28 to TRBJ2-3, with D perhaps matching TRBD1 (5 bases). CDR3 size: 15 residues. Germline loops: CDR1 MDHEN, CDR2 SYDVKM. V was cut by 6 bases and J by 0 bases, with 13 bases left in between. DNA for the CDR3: TGTGCCAGCAGCCAACCGACAGCTAGCACAGATACGCAGTATTTT. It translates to CASSQPTASTDTQYF. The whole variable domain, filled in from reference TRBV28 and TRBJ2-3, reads DVKVTQSSRYLVKRTGEKVFLECVQDMDHENMFWYRQDPGLGLRLIYFSYDVKMKEKGDIPEGYSVSREKKERFSLILESASTNQTSMYLCASSQPTASTDTQYFGPGTRLTVL.

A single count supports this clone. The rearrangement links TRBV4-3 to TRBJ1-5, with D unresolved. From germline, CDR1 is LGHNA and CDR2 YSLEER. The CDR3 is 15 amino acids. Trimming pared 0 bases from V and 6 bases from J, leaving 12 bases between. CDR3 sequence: CASSQDGTRGQPQHF. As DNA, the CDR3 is TGCGCCAGCAGCCAAGATGGAACCCGGGGTCAGCCCCAGCATTTT.

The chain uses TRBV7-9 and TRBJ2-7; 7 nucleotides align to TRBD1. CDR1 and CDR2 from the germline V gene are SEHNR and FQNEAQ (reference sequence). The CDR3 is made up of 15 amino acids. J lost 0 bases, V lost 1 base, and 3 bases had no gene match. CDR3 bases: TGTGCCAGCAGCTTAGAGACAGGGTCCTCCTACGAGCAGTACTTC. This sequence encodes CASSLETGSSYEQYF.

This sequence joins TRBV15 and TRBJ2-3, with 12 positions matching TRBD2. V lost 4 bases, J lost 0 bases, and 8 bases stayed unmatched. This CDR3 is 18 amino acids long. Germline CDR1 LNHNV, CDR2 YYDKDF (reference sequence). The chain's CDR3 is CATSIGTSGSISTDTQYF. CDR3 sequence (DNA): TGTGCCACCAGCATAGGGACTAGCGGGTCTATTAGCACAGATACGCAGTATTTT.

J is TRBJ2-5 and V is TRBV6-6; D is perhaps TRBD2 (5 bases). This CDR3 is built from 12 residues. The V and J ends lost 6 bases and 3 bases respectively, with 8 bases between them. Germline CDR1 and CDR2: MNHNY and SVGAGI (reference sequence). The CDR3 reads CASSSTKETQYF. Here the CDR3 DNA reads TGTGCCAGCAGCTCGACTAAAGAGACCCAGTACTTC.

The CDR3 coding sequence is TGTGCCAGTAGTATACTAGCGGGGGTCCCACGTGAGCAGTTCTTC. It encodes CASSILAGVPREQFF. The gene calls are TRBV19 and TRBJ2-1, with 10 bases lining up with TRBD2. V was clipped by 2 bases and J by 9 bases; unmatched bases: 7. CDR3 length: 15 amino acids. In germline, CDR1 is LNHDA, CDR2 SQIVND (reference sequence). Full variable domain (missing parts from reference TRBV19 and TRBJ2-1): DGGITQSPKYLFRKEGQNVTLSCEQNLNHDAMYWYRQDPGQGLRLIYYSQIVNDFQKGDIAEGYSVSREKKESFPLTVTSAQKNPTAFYLCASSILAGVPREQFFGPGTRLTVL.

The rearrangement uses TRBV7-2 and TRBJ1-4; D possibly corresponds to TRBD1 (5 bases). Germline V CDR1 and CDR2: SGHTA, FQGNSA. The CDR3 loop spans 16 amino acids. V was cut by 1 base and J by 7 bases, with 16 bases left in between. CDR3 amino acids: CASSLGFFGAGEKLFF. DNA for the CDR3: TGTGCCAGCAGCTTAGGGTTTTTTGGGGCAGGTGAAAAACTGTTTTTT.

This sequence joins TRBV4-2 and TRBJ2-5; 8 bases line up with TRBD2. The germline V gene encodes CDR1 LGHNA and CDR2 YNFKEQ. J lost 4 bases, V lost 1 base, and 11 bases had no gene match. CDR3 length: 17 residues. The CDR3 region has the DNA TGTGCCAGCAGCCAAGCCGGGGGGGGCCGTAGTGGAGAGACCCAGTACTTC. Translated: CASSQAGGGRSGETQYF.